What follows are 2 T cell receptor beta chains derived from one specimen sequenced in a study of blood T cell repertoires in COVID-19. TCRdb's copy holds only in-frame clones and misses some; the assay was immunoSEQ multiplex PCR. The data contain about 40,000 clones, roughly nine tenths of them seen just once; the ten biggest clones take up about a tenth. Sequencing was done on a sample of peripheral blood. All receptors come from an elderly woman with active COVID-19.

CDR3 bases: TGCGCCAGCAGCCAAGGTCCACACAGTGACGAGCAGTACTTC. Amino acid sequence: CASSQGPHSDEQYF. The genes are TRBV4-1 and TRBJ2-7, with unresolved D. V was clipped by 1 base and J by 5 bases, with 12 bases between them. Germline V CDR1 and CDR2: MGHRA, YSYEKL. This CDR3 comprises 14 residues.

The chain carries TRBV5-1 and TRBJ2-3; TRBD1 matches 9 bases. The CDR3 sequence is 15 residues long. With V trimmed by 3 bases and J by 3 bases, 5 bases remained unmatched. Germline-derived CDR1 and CDR2 are SGHRS and YFSETQ. CDR3 coding DNA: TGCGCCAGCAGCTCCGGGACAGGGAAGACAGATACGCAGTATTTT. It encodes CASSSGTGKTDTQYF.